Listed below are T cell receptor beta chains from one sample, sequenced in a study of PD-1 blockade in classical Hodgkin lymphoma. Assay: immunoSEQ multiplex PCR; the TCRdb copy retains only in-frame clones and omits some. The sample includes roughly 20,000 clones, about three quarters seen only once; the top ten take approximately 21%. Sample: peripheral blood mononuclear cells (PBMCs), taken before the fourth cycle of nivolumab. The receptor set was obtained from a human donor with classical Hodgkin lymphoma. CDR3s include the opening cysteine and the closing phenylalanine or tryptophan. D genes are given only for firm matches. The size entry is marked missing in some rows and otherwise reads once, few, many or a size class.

CASSLGWSDEQYF | TGTGCCAGCAGCTTAGGGTGGTCTGACGAGCAGTACTTC | TRBV7-8 | - | few | TRBJ2-7
CASSQGDTETQYF | TGTGCTAGCAGCCAGGGTGACACAGAGACCCAGTACTTC | TRBV7-7 | - | - | TRBJ2-5
CASSVNRGGGANVLTF | TGTGCCAGCAGTGTCAACAGGGGTGGTGGGGCCAACGTCCTGACTTTC | TRBV2 | TRBD1 | - | TRBJ2-6
CASRVQAGDYTPYEQYF | TGTGCCAGCAGGGTTCAAGCGGGAGATTATACCCCCTACGAGCAGTACTTC | TRBV2 | TRBD2 | - | TRBJ2-7
CASSLILAGVVDTQYF | TGTGCCAGCAGTTTAATACTAGCGGGAGTTGTTGATACGCAGTATTTT | TRBV27 | TRBD2 | - | TRBJ2-3
CASRLTSNQPQHF | TGTGCCAGCCGTCTCACGTCGAATCAGCCCCAGCATTTT | TRBV28 | - | - | TRBJ1-5
CASSPLGGNTEAFF | TGCGCCAGCAGCCCTCTAGGGGGTAACACTGAAGCTTTCTTT | TRBV5-1 | - | - | TRBJ1-1
CASSYLGTSGTNEQFF | TGTGCCAGCAGTTACTTGGGGACTAGCGGTACAAATGAGCAGTTCTTC | TRBV6-5 | TRBD2 | - | TRBJ2-1
CASSLSTDTQYF | TGTGCCAGCAGTTTAAGCACAGATACGCAGTATTTT | TRBV7-6 | - | once | TRBJ2-3
CASSLTDRYSNQPQHF | TGTGCCAGCAGTTTGACCGACAGGTATAGCAATCAGCCCCAGCATTTT | TRBV28 | - | - | TRBJ1-5
CASRTQGGGEKLFF | TGTGCCAGCAGGACACAGGGCGGTGGTGAAAAACTGTTTTTT | TRBV6-6 | - | once | TRBJ1-4
CASSLGDSSYNEQFF | TGTGCCAGCAGCTTAGGGGACAGTTCTTACAATGAGCAGTTCTTC | TRBV7-9 | TRBD1 | once | TRBJ2-1
CAIKSGQGANIQYF | TGTGCCATCAAAAGCGGACAGGGGGCGAACATTCAGTACTTC | TRBV10-3 | TRBD1 | - | TRBJ2-4
CASRSSGSNTGELFF | TGTGCCAGCAGATCAAGCGGGAGTAACACCGGGGAGCTGTTTTTT | TRBV6-5 | TRBD2 | - | TRBJ2-2
CASSALHRESYGYTF | TGTGCCAGCAGCGCCCTTCACAGAGAATCTTATGGCTACACCTTC | TRBV9 | - | - | TRBJ1-2
CASKGQGSGYTF | TGTGCCAGCAAGGGACAGGGCTCTGGCTACACCTTC | TRBV27 | TRBD1 | - | TRBJ1-2
CASSSTNTYEQYF | TGTGCCAGCAGCTCGACAAATACCTACGAGCAGTACTTC | TRBV7-3 | - | - | TRBJ2-7
CASSMGLVMSDTQYF | TGCGCCAGCAGCATGGGACTAGTGATGTCAGATACGCAGTATTTT | TRBV5-1 | TRBD2 | - | TRBJ2-3
CASHRRYSGNTIYF | TGTGCCAGCCACCGACGCTACTCTGGAAACACCATATATTTT | TRBV7-2 | - | - | TRBJ1-3
CATRTALDTQYF | TGTGCCACCCGGACAGCTCTAGATACGCAGTATTTT | TRBV6-6 | - | - | TRBJ2-3